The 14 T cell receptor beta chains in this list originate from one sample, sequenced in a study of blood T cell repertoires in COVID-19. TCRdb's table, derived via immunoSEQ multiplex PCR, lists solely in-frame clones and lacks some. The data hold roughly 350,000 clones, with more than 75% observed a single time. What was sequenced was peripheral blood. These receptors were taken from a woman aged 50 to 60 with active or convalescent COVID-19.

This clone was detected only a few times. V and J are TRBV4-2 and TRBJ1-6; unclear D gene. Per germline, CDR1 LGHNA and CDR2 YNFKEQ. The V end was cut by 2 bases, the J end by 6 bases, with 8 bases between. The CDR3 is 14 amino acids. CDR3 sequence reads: CASSQQEVNSPLHF. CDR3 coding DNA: TGTGCCAGCAGCCAACAGGAGGTTAATTCACCCCTCCACTTT.

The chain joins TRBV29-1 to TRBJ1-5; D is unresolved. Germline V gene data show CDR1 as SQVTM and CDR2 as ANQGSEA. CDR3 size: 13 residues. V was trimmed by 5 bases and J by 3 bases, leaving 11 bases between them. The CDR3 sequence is CSVSLSANQPQHF. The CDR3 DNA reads TGCAGCGTTAGTCTCAGCGCCAATCAGCCCCAGCATTTT.

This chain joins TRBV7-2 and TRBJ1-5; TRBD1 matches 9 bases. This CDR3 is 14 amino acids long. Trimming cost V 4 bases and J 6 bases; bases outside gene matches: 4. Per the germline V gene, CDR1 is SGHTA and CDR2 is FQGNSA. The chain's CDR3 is CASSSGQGTQPQHF. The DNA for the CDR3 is TGTGCCAGCAGCTCCGGACAGGGGACTCAGCCCCAGCATTTT.

The CDR3 here is CASSLLVPKETQYF. DNA for the CDR3: TGTGCCAGCAGTTTATTAGTTCCCAAAGAGACCCAGTACTTC. The rearrangement uses TRBV28 and TRBJ2-5, with D hard to call. This CDR3 has 14 residues. Trimming removed 1 base at V and 3 bases at J, with 9 bases between. CDR1 and CDR2 (germline): MDHEN, SYDVKM.

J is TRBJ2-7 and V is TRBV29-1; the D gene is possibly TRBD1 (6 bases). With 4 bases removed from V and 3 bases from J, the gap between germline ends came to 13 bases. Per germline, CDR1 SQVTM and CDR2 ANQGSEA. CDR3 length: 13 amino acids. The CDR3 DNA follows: TGCAGCGTTGTTGGGGGCTTGAGCTACGAGCAGTACTTC. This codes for CSVVGGLSYEQYF.

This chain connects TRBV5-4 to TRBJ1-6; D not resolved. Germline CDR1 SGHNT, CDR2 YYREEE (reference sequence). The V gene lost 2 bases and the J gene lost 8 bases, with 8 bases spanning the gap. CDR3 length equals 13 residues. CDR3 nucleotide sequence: TGTGCCAGCAGCTTTACCTCAGATTCACCCCTCCACTTT. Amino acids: CASSFTSDSPLHF.

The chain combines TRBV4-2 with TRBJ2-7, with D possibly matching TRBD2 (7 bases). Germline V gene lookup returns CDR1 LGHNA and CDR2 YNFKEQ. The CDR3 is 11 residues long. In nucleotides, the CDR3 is TGTGCGGCGGGGGACACCTACGAGCAGTACTTC. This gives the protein CAAGDTYEQYF.

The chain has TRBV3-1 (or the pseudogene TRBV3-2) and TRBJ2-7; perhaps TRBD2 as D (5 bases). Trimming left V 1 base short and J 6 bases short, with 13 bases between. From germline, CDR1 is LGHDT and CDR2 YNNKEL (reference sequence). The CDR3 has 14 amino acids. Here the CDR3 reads CASSQAGLISEQYF. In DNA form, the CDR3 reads TGTGCCAGCAGCCAAGCGGGGTTGATATCCGAGCAGTACTTC.

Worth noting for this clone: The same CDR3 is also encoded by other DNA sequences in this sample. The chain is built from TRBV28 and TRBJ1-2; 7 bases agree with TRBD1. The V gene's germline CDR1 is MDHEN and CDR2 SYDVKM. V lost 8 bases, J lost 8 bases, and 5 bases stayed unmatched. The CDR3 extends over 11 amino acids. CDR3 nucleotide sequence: TGTGCCAGCTCAACAGGGGTCGGCTACACCTTC. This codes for CASSTGVGYTF.

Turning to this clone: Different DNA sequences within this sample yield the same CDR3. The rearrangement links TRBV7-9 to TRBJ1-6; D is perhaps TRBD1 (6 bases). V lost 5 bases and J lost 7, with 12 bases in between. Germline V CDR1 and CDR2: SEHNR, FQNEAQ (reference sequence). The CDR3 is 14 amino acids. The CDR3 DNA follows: TGTGCCAGCAGCCTAGGACAGTTGAATTCACCCCTCCACTTT. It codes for CASSLGQLNSPLHF.

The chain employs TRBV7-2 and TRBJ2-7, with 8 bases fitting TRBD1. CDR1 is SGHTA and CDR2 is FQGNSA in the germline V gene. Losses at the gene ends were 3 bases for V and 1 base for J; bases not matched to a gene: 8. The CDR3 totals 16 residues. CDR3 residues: CASSFRGTGHSYEQYF. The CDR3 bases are TGTGCCAGCAGCTTCAGAGGGACAGGTCATTCCTACGAGCAGTACTTC.

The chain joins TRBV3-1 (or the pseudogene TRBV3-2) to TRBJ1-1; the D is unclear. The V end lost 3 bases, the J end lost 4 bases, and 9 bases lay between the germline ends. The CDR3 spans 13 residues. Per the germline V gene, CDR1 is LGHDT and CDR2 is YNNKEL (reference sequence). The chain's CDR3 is CASSHEGVTEAFF. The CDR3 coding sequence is TGTGCCAGCAGCCATGAGGGCGTCACTGAAGCTTTCTTT.

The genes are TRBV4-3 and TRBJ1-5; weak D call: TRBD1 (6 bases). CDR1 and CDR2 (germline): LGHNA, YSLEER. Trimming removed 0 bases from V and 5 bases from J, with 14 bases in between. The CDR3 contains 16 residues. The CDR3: CASSQDWGQGYQPQHF. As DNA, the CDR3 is TGCGCCAGCAGCCAAGATTGGGGGCAGGGATATCAGCCCCAGCATTTT.

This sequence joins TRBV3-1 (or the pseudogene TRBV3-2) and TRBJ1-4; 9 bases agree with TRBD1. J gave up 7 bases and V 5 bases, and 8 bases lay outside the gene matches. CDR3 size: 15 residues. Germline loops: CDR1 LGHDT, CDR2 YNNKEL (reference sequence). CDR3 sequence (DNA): TGTGCCAGCAGCTACGGGACAGGGAGGGCTGAAAAACTGTTTTTT. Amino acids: CASSYGTGRAEKLFF.